One T cell receptor (beta chain) is described in this entry. The antigen is not known. As processed by the authors: A distant-metastasis classifier for papillary thyroid cancer was built using CDR3 differences across clinicopathological groups. TCRdb re-called clones via MiXCR from the PCR reads. The V and J calls and clone size come from TCRdb's table, not from the authors' own analysis. The sample yields fewer than 20,000 clones, around 30% seen once. The data stem from a study of metastatic and nonmetastatic thyroid tumors. Study summary: Peripheral blood and tumor or nodule samples from malignant and benign thyroid patients were compared. Findings and caveats of the study: For both blood and tumor, malignant thyroid tumors reportedly showed significantly higher TCR beta diversity than benign nodules did.

CDR3 length: 17 amino acids. Germline V gene sequence: CDR1 SGHRS, CDR2 YFSETQ. The V and J ends lost 4 bases and 1 base, in that order; junction bases with no gene match: 7. Every patient was untreated before thyroid surgery. This sequence originates from a female donor with papillary thyroid cancer or a benign thyroid nodule (not recorded which). Some clones in this sample may be carry-over from other donors' samples. V usage is TRBV5-1 and J usage is TRBJ2-2, with 10 nucleotides matching TRBD1. Sequences were obtained from tumor tissue. The CDR3 sequence is CASSTPRTGGNTGELFF. CDR3 in DNA: TGCGCCAGCAGCACTCCCCGGACAGGGGGGAACACCGGGGAGCTGTTTTTT.